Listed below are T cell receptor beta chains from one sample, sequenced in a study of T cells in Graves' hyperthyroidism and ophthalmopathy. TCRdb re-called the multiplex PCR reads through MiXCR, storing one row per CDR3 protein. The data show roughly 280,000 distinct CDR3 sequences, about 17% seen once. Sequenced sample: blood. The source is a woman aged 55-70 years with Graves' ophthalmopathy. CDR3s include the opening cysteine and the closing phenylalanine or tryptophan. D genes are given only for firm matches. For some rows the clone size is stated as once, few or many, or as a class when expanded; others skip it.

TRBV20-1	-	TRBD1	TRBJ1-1	CSAQTGGNQLTFF	TGCAGTGCTCAGACAGGGGGAAATCAGTTGACTTTCTTT
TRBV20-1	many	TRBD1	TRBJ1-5	CSARGLDRELQPQHF	TGCAGTGCTAGAGGATTGGACAGGGAGCTTCAGCCCCAGCATTTT
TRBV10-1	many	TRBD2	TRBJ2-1	CASPTTSGGSYNEQFF	TGCGCCAGCCCTACCACTAGCGGGGGTTCCTACAATGAGCAGTTCTTC
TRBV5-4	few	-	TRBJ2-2	CASSSVAGVGTGELFF	TGTGCCAGCAGCTCTGTCGCTGGTGTAGGAACCGGGGAGCTGTTTTTT
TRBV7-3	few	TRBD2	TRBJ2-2	CASSFFRTNSGRAGELFF	TGTGCCAGCAGCTTTTTTAGGACAAATAGCGGGAGGGCCGGGGAGCTGTTTTTT
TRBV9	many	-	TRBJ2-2	CASSVKGGNTGELFF	TGTGCCAGCAGCGTTAAGGGGGGGAACACCGGGGAGCTGTTTTTT
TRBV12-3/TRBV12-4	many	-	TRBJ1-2	CASSRTGTNYGYTF	TGTGCCAGCAGTCGAACCGGGACAAACTATGGCTACACCTTC
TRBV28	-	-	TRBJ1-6	CASSGMDQSNNSPLHF	TGTGCCAGCAGTGGGATGGACCAGAGTAATAATTCACCCCTCCACTTT
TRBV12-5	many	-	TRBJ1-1	CASGTDRTEAFF	TGTGCTAGTGGGACCGACAGGACTGAAGCTTTCTTT
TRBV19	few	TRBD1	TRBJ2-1	CASSPGQDDNEQFF	TGTGCCAGTAGTCCGGGACAGGACGACAATGAGCAGTTCTTC
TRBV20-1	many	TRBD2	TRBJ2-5	CSGRRTSRETQYF	TGCAGTGGAAGAAGGACTAGCAGGGAGACCCAGTACTTC
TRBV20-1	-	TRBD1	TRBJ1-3	CSANQGARGNTIYF	TGCAGTGCTAATCAGGGGGCGCGGGGAAACACCATATATTTT
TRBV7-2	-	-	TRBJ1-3	CASSLFIPSPGNTIYF	TGTGCCAGCAGCTTATTCATCCCTTCGCCTGGAAACACCATATATTTT
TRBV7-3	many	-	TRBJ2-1	CASSFSQNNEQFF	TGTGCCAGCAGCTTTTCACAAAACAATGAGCAGTTCTTC
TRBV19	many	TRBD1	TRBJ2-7	CATSNRGQPYEQYF	TGTGCCACCTCAAACAGGGGTCAACCTTACGAGCAGTACTTC
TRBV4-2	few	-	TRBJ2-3	CASSQTTVGTQYF	TGTGCCAGCAGCCAAACTACCGTAGGCACGCAGTATTTT
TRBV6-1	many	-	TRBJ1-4	CASSLKGGRDVEKLFF	TGTGCCAGCAGTCTCAAAGGGGGGAGGGACGTGGAAAAACTGTTTTTT
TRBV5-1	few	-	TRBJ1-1	CASSLSLTVNTEAFF	TGCGCCAGCAGCTTGTCCCTCACGGTGAACACTGAAGCTTTCTTT
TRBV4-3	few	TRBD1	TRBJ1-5	CASSQEVSYGTAGDQPQHF	TGCGCCAGCAGCCAAGAAGTGAGCTACGGGACAGCAGGAGATCAGCCCCAGCATTTT
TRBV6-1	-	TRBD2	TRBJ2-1	CASTKLGRGGRANEQFF	TGTGCCAGCACAAAACTAGGACGGGGGGGGAGAGCCAATGAGCAGTTCTTC
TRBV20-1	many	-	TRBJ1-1	CSANGQGKVTEAFF	TGCAGTGCTAATGGGCAGGGGAAGGTGACTGAAGCTTTCTTT
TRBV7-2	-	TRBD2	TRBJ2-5	CASSLGAGGKTQYF	TGTGCCAGCAGCTTAGGAGCGGGGGGCAAGACCCAGTACTTC
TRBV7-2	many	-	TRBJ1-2	CASSSPGRHYGYTF	TGTGCCAGCAGCTCACCGGGACGGCACTATGGCTACACCTTC
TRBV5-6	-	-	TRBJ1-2	CASSSSGTTSDYGYTF	TGTGCCAGCAGTTCCTCGGGGACAACTAGTGACTATGGCTACACCTTC
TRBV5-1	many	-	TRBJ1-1	CASSLGLKKDTEAFF	TGCGCCAGCAGCTTGGGTTTAAAGAAGGACACTGAAGCTTTCTTT
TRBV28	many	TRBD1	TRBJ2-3	CASSTYGQGSGDTQYF	TGTGCCAGCAGCACTTACGGACAGGGCAGTGGAGATACGCAGTATTTT
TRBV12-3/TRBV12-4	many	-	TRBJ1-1	CASSLGFRITAPPTEAFF	TGTGCCAGCAGTTTAGGATTCCGGATCACAGCTCCCCCCACTGAAGCTTTCTTT
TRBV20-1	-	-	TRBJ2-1	CSASRGGFNNEQFF	TGCAGTGCTTCCCGGGGCGGCTTTAACAATGAGCAGTTCTTC
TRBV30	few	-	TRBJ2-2	CACGGGWTKDTGELFF	TGTGCCTGTGGTGGGGGCTGGACTAAGGACACCGGGGAGCTGTTTTTT
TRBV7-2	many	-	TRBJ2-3	CASSATGTAGTDTQYF	TGTGCCAGCAGCGCAACCGGGACGGCTGGGACAGATACGCAGTATTTT
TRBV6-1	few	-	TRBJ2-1	CASSSSTAYNEQFF	-
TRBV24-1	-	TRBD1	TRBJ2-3	CATSDRDRSTDTQYF	TGTGCCACCAGTGATCGGGACAGGAGCACAGATACGCAGTATTTT
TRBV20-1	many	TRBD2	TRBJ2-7	CSANGLLAGSYEQYF	TGCAGTGCTAATGGGCTACTAGCGGGCTCCTACGAGCAGTACTTC
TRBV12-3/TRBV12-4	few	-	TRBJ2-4	CASTGGQLAKNIQYF	TGTGCCAGCACCGGTGGGCAGCTAGCCAAAAACATTCAGTACTTC
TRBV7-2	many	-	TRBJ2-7	CASSLAEGAREQYF	TGTGCCAGCAGCTTAGCGGAGGGGGCTCGCGAGCAGTACTTC
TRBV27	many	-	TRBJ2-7	CASSPSPYEQYF	TGTGCCAGCAGTCCCTCCCCCTACGAGCAGTACTTC
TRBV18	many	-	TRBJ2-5	CASSTQETQYF	TGTGCCAGCTCAACCCAAGAGACCCAGTACTTC
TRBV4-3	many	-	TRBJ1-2	CASSQDPGPYGYTF	TGCGCCAGCAGCCAAGATCCGGGGCCCTATGGCTACACCTTC
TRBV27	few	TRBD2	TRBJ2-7	CASSPGRGAFGYEQYF	TGTGCCAGCAGCCCGGGGCGGGGGGCGTTCGGCTACGAGCAGTACTTC
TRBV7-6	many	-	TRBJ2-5	CASTMGGYGPIETQYF	TGTGCCAGCACCATGGGGGGTTATGGACCTATCGAGACCCAGTACTTC
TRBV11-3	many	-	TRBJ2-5	CASSLGYTRQETQYF	TGTGCCAGCAGCCTGGGATATACCCGCCAAGAGACCCAGTACTTC
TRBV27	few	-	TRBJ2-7	CASSLFGRAVAYEQYF	TGTGCCAGCAGTTTATTTGGTCGAGCTGTTGCCTACGAGCAGTACTTC